This T cell receptor beta chain was obtained from a study of blood T cell repertoires in COVID-19. Study-level information: Acute and convalescent COVID-19 samples came from the United States, Italy and Spain. T cells, B-cell-depleted T cells, or PBMCs provided the cDNA or gDNA that served as material.

Per the original methods: Counts of nucleated cells, estimated from reference gene primer amplification, were obtained. The assay was immunoSEQ multiplex PCR, and TCRdb's table has in-frame clones only and misses some. The V and J calls and clone size are taken from that table; D and trimming were inferred from the DNA. The table includes 90,000 to 110,000 clones, more than 65% detected once. Losses at the gene ends were 11 bases for V and 2 bases for J; bases not matched to a gene: 8. Germline V gene sequence: CDR1 LNHDA, CDR2 SQIVND (reference sequence). The CDR3 covers 13 residues. The specimen was peripheral blood. This receptor was taken from a woman aged 80 or over with active or convalescent COVID-19. The chain employs TRBV19 and TRBJ1-1, with 7 bases that match TRBD1. The CDR3: CAVRDRVNTEAFF. CDR3 in DNA: TGTGCCGTCCGGGACAGAGTTAACACTGAAGCTTTCTTT. Combining the CDR3 with reference TRBV19 and TRBJ1-1 gives the whole variable domain DGGITQSPKYLFRKEGQNVTLSCEQNLNHDAMYWYRQDPGQGLRLIYYSQIVNDFQKGDIAEGYSVSREKKESFPLTVTSAQKNPTAFYLCAVRDRVNTEAFFGQGTRLTVV.